This T cell receptor (beta chain) was observed in a study of blood T cell repertoires in COVID-19. Across the study: The study drew acute and convalescent COVID-19 samples from the United States, Italy and Spain. From T cells, B-cell-depleted T cells, or PBMCs came the material, which was cDNA or gDNA.

CDR1 is KGHSH, CDR2 LQKENI, per germline. The CDR3 loop spans 13 amino acids. V dropped 4 bases and J dropped 2; count of bases not matched to a gene: 1. Study processing details: Nucleated cell number was recorded as an estimate derived from reference gene primer amplification. Method: immunoSEQ multiplex PCR; TCRdb's copy keeps in-frame clones and lacks some. The D gene and trimming were derived from the DNA, and the V and J assignments and clone size from that table. Of nearly 35,000 clones listed, more than 85% are singletons. The source of this sequence is a man between 65 and 79 years old with acute or convalescent COVID-19. V gene TRBV18 combines with J gene TRBJ1-1; 7 nucleotides line up with TRBD1. Specimen: peripheral blood. Here the CDR3 reads CASSRTGNTEAFF. The CDR3 DNA reads TGTGCCAGCTCACGGACAGGTAACACTGAAGCTTTCTTT.